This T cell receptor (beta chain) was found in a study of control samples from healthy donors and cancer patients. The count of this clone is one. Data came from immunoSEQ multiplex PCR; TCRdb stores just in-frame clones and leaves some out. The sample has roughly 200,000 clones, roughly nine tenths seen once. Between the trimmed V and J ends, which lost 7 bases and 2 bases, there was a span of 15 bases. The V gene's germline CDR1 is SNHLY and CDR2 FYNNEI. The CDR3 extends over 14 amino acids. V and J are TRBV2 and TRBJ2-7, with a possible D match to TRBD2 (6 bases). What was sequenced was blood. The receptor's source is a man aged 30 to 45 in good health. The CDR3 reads CASNVGGSTYEQYF. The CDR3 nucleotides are TGTGCCAGCAACGTTGGGGGGTCTACCTACGAGCAGTACTTC.